The rows below give T cell receptor beta chains drawn from one sample of a study of PD-L1 blockade in urothelial cancer. TCRdb's table, derived via immunoSEQ multiplex PCR, lists solely in-frame clones and lacks some. The sample has 20,000 to 30,000 clones, about four fifths seen once. Sequences were derived from PBMCs, sampled around atezolizumab (anti-PD-L1) treatment. The receptors here all came from a man between 70 and 80 years old with urothelial cancer. CDR3s include the opening cysteine and the closing phenylalanine or tryptophan. The order of the fields is clone size, V gene, J gene, D gene, CDR3 DNA, CDR3 protein. The D gene is left open where the match is weak. A row's size may be missing; if present it is once, few, many or a size class.

clone size: -; V gene: TRBV18; J gene: TRBJ2-5; D gene: -; CDR3 DNA: TGTGCCAGCTCATCTAAAGAGACCCAGTACTTC; CDR3 protein: CASSSKETQYF
clone size: -; V gene: TRBV18; J gene: TRBJ2-2; D gene: -; CDR3 DNA: TGTGCCAGCTCACCACCACAGGCCGCCGGGGAGCTGTTTTTT; CDR3 protein: CASSPPQAAGELFF
clone size: -; V gene: TRBV19; J gene: TRBJ2-5; D gene: TRBD2; CDR3 DNA: TGTGCCAGTAGTCTCGGACTAGCGGGAGCTCCCGTCGGTGGCCCACAAGAGACCCAGTACTTC; CDR3 protein: CASSLGLAGAPVGGPQETQYF
clone size: -; V gene: TRBV27; J gene: TRBJ2-7; D gene: TRBD2; CDR3 DNA: TGTGCCAGCAGTCTCCGGGGGGTTCTGAAGCAGTACTTC; CDR3 protein: CASSLRGVLKQYF
clone size: -; V gene: TRBV5-6; J gene: TRBJ2-7; D gene: TRBD2; CDR3 DNA: TGTGCCAGCAGCGTCCTAGCGGGAGGGCCTAGAACCTACGAGCAGTACTTC; CDR3 protein: CASSVLAGGPRTYEQYF
clone size: -; V gene: TRBV5-6; J gene: TRBJ1-1; D gene: TRBD1; CDR3 DNA: TGTGCCAGCAGCCCCAGGGGGGAAGGGAGCACTGAAGCTTTCTTT; CDR3 protein: CASSPRGEGSTEAFF
clone size: -; V gene: TRBV5-1; J gene: TRBJ2-5; D gene: TRBD2; CDR3 DNA: TGCGCCAGCAGCTTGGCCGCTAGCGGGACCCAGTACTTC; CDR3 protein: CASSLAASGTQYF
clone size: -; V gene: TRBV29-1; J gene: TRBJ2-1; D gene: -; CDR3 DNA: TGCAGCGCCCCACTAAGAGAATCCTACAATGAGCAGTTCTTC; CDR3 protein: CSAPLRESYNEQFF
clone size: -; V gene: TRBV4-2; J gene: TRBJ1-4; D gene: TRBD1; CDR3 DNA: TGTGCCAGCAGCCCGGGGACAGGGGGCAGGGAAAAACTGTTTTTT; CDR3 protein: CASSPGTGGREKLFF
clone size: -; V gene: TRBV27; J gene: TRBJ2-3; D gene: TRBD1; CDR3 DNA: TGTGCCAGCAGTCGCCTGGACAGGTCAGATACGCAGTATTTT; CDR3 protein: CASSRLDRSDTQYF
clone size: -; V gene: TRBV2; J gene: TRBJ2-1; D gene: -; CDR3 DNA: TGTGCCAGCAGTATTAGCCCCGAGATGGGAGGGTTCTTC; CDR3 protein: CASSISPEMGGFF
clone size: -; V gene: TRBV11-2; J gene: TRBJ2-4; D gene: -; CDR3 DNA: TGTGCCAGCAGCCTCCCCCAGGGGCTCAAAAACATTCAGTACTTC; CDR3 protein: CASSLPQGLKNIQYF
clone size: medium-sized; V gene: TRBV28; J gene: TRBJ1-5; D gene: -; CDR3 DNA: TGTGCCAGCAGTTTAGAGGATTGGAATCAGCCCCAGCATTTT; CDR3 protein: CASSLEDWNQPQHF
clone size: -; V gene: TRBV28; J gene: TRBJ1-5; D gene: -; CDR3 DNA: TGTGCCAGCAGTTTGTGGACAGCCGAGAATCAGCCCCAGCATTTT; CDR3 protein: CASSLWTAENQPQHF
clone size: -; V gene: TRBV27; J gene: TRBJ2-7; D gene: TRBD2; CDR3 DNA: TGTGCCAGCAGTTTATCAGGACTAGTCCCCTACGAGCAGTACTTC; CDR3 protein: CASSLSGLVPYEQYF
clone size: -; V gene: TRBV19; J gene: TRBJ2-3; D gene: -; CDR3 DNA: TGTGCCAGTAGTATACAGGAGGGTACGCAGTATTTT; CDR3 protein: CASSIQEGTQYF
clone size: -; V gene: TRBV2; J gene: TRBJ2-2; D gene: TRBD1; CDR3 DNA: TGTGCCAGCAGCGTAACAGGGGTCGACACCGGGGAGCTGTTTTTT; CDR3 protein: CASSVTGVDTGELFF
clone size: -; V gene: TRBV27; J gene: TRBJ1-2; D gene: TRBD1; CDR3 DNA: TGTGCCAGCAGTTCCAGAGGCACAGGGGGAAACTTAGACGGCTACACCTTC; CDR3 protein: CASSSRGTGGNLDGYTF
clone size: -; V gene: TRBV5-1; J gene: TRBJ2-1; D gene: TRBD1; CDR3 DNA: TGCGCCAGCGGGCAGACAGGGAGCTCCTACAATGAGCAGTTCTTC; CDR3 protein: CASGQTGSSYNEQFF
clone size: -; V gene: TRBV16; J gene: TRBJ1-1; D gene: -; CDR3 DNA: TGTGCCAGCAGCCAATTTGGGAGTAACACTGAAGCTTTCTTT; CDR3 protein: CASSQFGSNTEAFF
clone size: -; V gene: TRBV7-9; J gene: TRBJ2-5; D gene: TRBD2; CDR3 DNA: TGTGCCAGCAGCTCAATTTTACTAGCGGTGGAGACCCAGTACTTC; CDR3 protein: CASSSILLAVETQYF
clone size: -; V gene: TRBV19; J gene: TRBJ1-1; D gene: TRBD1; CDR3 DNA: TGTGCCAGTAGTACGACAGGGAACGCTGAAGCTTTCTTT; CDR3 protein: CASSTTGNAEAFF
clone size: -; V gene: TRBV11-1; J gene: TRBJ2-2; D gene: -; CDR3 DNA: TGTGCCAGCAGCCCCGGGATCTCCGGGGAGCTGTTTTTT; CDR3 protein: CASSPGISGELFF
clone size: -; V gene: TRBV19; J gene: TRBJ1-4; D gene: -; CDR3 DNA: TGTGCCAGTAGTATAGCTACAGGGATCCCTAATGAAAAACTGTTTTTT; CDR3 protein: CASSIATGIPNEKLFF
clone size: -; V gene: TRBV5-1; J gene: TRBJ2-7; D gene: TRBD2; CDR3 DNA: TGCGCCAGCAGCCCCCGGACTAGCGGGAGATCGTCGGGCGAGCAGTACTTC; CDR3 protein: CASSPRTSGRSSGEQYF
clone size: -; V gene: TRBV21-1; J gene: TRBJ2-7; D gene: -; CDR3 DNA: TGTGCCAGCAGTCGCCCGAAGGGGCAAGGGGATACCTACGAGCAGTACTTC; CDR3 protein: CASSRPKGQGDTYEQYF
clone size: -; V gene: TRBV5-8; J gene: TRBJ2-5; D gene: TRBD1; CDR3 DNA: TGTGCCAGCAGCCCGAGGGACAGACAAGAGACCCAGTACTTC; CDR3 protein: CASSPRDRQETQYF
clone size: few; V gene: TRBV4-1; J gene: TRBJ2-7; D gene: TRBD1; CDR3 DNA: TGCGCCAGCAGCTCCCGGACAGGGGCCTTCGACGAGCAGTACTTC; CDR3 protein: CASSSRTGAFDEQYF
clone size: -; V gene: TRBV5-1; J gene: TRBJ2-5; D gene: -; CDR3 DNA: TGCGCCAGCAGCTTGGGAGGGAGCGAAGAGACCCAGTACTTC; CDR3 protein: CASSLGGSEETQYF
clone size: -; V gene: TRBV7-8; J gene: TRBJ2-1; D gene: -; CDR3 DNA: TGTGCCAGCAGCCCCGACAATGAGCAGTTCTTC; CDR3 protein: CASSPDNEQFF
clone size: -; V gene: TRBV6-5; J gene: TRBJ1-5; D gene: -; CDR3 DNA: TGTGCCAGCAGTAAAACAGGGCGGGATCAGCCCCAGCATTTT; CDR3 protein: CASSKTGRDQPQHF
clone size: -; V gene: TRBV7-2; J gene: TRBJ1-2; D gene: TRBD1; CDR3 DNA: TGTGCCAGCAGCTCCGGGACAGGGGGATTTGGCTACACCTTC; CDR3 protein: CASSSGTGGFGYTF
clone size: -; V gene: TRBV10-3; J gene: TRBJ2-3; D gene: -; CDR3 DNA: TGTGCCGCTAGAACCGATACGCAGTATTTT; CDR3 protein: CAARTDTQYF
clone size: -; V gene: TRBV6-9; J gene: TRBJ2-5; D gene: TRBD1; CDR3 DNA: TGTGCCAGCAGGGTGGACAGGGGACAGACCCAGTACTTC; CDR3 protein: CASRVDRGQTQYF
clone size: -; V gene: TRBV30; J gene: TRBJ2-7; D gene: TRBD2; CDR3 DNA: TGTGCCTGGAGTGCCGGGAGGGGCTACGAGCAGTACTTC; CDR3 protein: CAWSAGRGYEQYF
clone size: -; V gene: TRBV10-1; J gene: TRBJ1-4; D gene: -; CDR3 DNA: TGCGCCGGCCTGCGGGGGGAAGTTGAAAAACTGTTTTTT; CDR3 protein: CAGLRGEVEKLFF
clone size: -; V gene: TRBV5-1; J gene: TRBJ2-7; D gene: -; CDR3 DNA: TGCGCCAGCAGCTTGGCCTCAACTGCCTACGAGCAGTACTTC; CDR3 protein: CASSLASTAYEQYF
clone size: -; V gene: TRBV6-9; J gene: TRBJ1-5; D gene: TRBD1; CDR3 DNA: TGTGCCAGCAGTTATACTGTGACAGGGAGCAATCAGCCCCAGCATTTT; CDR3 protein: CASSYTVTGSNQPQHF
clone size: few; V gene: TRBV5-4; J gene: TRBJ2-3; D gene: -; CDR3 DNA: TGTGCCAGCAGCTTGGTAACGGGATCTAGCACAGATACGCAGTATTTT; CDR3 protein: CASSLVTGSSTDTQYF
clone size: -; V gene: TRBV19; J gene: TRBJ1-1; D gene: -; CDR3 DNA: TGTGCCAGTGGTGATTCCGGGACTGAAGCTTTCTTT; CDR3 protein: CASGDSGTEAFF
clone size: -; V gene: TRBV6-5; J gene: TRBJ1-1; D gene: -; CDR3 DNA: TGTGCCAGCAGTTACCCTGGGGCCTCTAGAGCTTTCTTT; CDR3 protein: CASSYPGASRAFF
clone size: -; V gene: TRBV11-2; J gene: TRBJ2-5; D gene: TRBD2; CDR3 DNA: TGTGCCAGCAGCTCCTATCCCAAAAGCGGGGGAAAGACCCAGTACTTC; CDR3 protein: CASSSYPKSGGKTQYF
clone size: few; V gene: TRBV10-1; J gene: TRBJ1-1; D gene: -; CDR3 DNA: TGCGCCAGCAGTGAGGGGACAAACACTGAAGCTTTCTTT; CDR3 protein: CASSEGTNTEAFF
clone size: -; V gene: TRBV7-3; J gene: TRBJ2-1; D gene: -; CDR3 DNA: TGTGCCAGCAGCTTAAAAACGGAGAAGTTCTTC; CDR3 protein: CASSLKTEKFF
clone size: -; V gene: TRBV28; J gene: TRBJ1-2; D gene: -; CDR3 DNA: TGTGCCAGCAAGGACAACCTCTATGGCTACACCTTC; CDR3 protein: CASKDNLYGYTF
clone size: once; V gene: TRBV7-9; J gene: TRBJ1-4; D gene: -; CDR3 DNA: TGTGCCAGCAGCTTAGATCTAGCAACTAATGAAAAACTGTTTTTT; CDR3 protein: CASSLDLATNEKLFF
clone size: -; V gene: TRBV7-9; J gene: TRBJ2-3; D gene: TRBD2; CDR3 DNA: TGTGCCAGCAGCCTTAGCGGGAGCCGCACAGATACGCAGTATTTT; CDR3 protein: CASSLSGSRTDTQYF
clone size: -; V gene: TRBV7-9; J gene: TRBJ2-5; D gene: -; CDR3 DNA: TGTGCCAGCAGCCCAACTGTGGGGGGTACCCAGTACTTC; CDR3 protein: CASSPTVGGTQYF
clone size: -; V gene: TRBV2; J gene: TRBJ2-7; D gene: TRBD2; CDR3 DNA: TGTGCCAGCAGGACACCGGGACTAGCCGTACAGGGGGAGCAGTACTTC; CDR3 protein: CASRTPGLAVQGEQYF
clone size: -; V gene: TRBV9; J gene: TRBJ1-2; D gene: -; CDR3 DNA: TGTGCCAGCAGCGTAGAGGGGGTAACTAACTATGGCTACACCTTC; CDR3 protein: CASSVEGVTNYGYTF
clone size: -; V gene: TRBV28; J gene: TRBJ1-4; D gene: TRBD1; CDR3 DNA: TGTGCCAGCAGCCTACACCGGGACAGCACAACTAATGAAAAACTGTTTTTT; CDR3 protein: CASSLHRDSTTNEKLFF
clone size: -; V gene: TRBV7-3; J gene: TRBJ2-3; D gene: -; CDR3 DNA: TGTGCCAGCAGCTTAACTGGGGCGGACACAGATACGCAGTATTTT; CDR3 protein: CASSLTGADTDTQYF
clone size: -; V gene: TRBV6-6; J gene: TRBJ2-1; D gene: TRBD2; CDR3 DNA: TGTGCCAGCAACCGACTAGCGGCCTCCTACAATGAGCAGTTCTTC; CDR3 protein: CASNRLAASYNEQFF
clone size: -; V gene: TRBV9; J gene: TRBJ2-2; D gene: TRBD1; CDR3 DNA: TGTGCCAGCAGCCTTGGACAGGGGGCGACCGGGGAGCTGTTTTTT; CDR3 protein: CASSLGQGATGELFF
clone size: -; V gene: TRBV4-1; J gene: TRBJ1-2; D gene: -; CDR3 DNA: TGCGCCAGCAGCCAAGATCAAGGGACTTCGACAGCCTATGGCTACACCTTC; CDR3 protein: CASSQDQGTSTAYGYTF
clone size: -; V gene: TRBV2; J gene: TRBJ2-2; D gene: TRBD2; CDR3 DNA: TGTGCCAGCAGTGTGGAAGCGGGAGGGGAATTCACCGGGGAGCTGTTTTTT; CDR3 protein: CASSVEAGGEFTGELFF
clone size: -; V gene: TRBV29-1; J gene: TRBJ1-1; D gene: -; CDR3 DNA: TGCAGCCCATTTGGAGGATCTGCGCTCACTGAAGCTTTCTTT; CDR3 protein: CSPFGGSALTEAFF
clone size: -; V gene: TRBV5-1; J gene: TRBJ2-2; D gene: TRBD1; CDR3 DNA: TGCGCCAGCAGCGACCTAACAGGGGACACCGGGGAGCTGTTTTTT; CDR3 protein: CASSDLTGDTGELFF
clone size: -; V gene: TRBV27; J gene: TRBJ2-3; D gene: TRBD2; CDR3 DNA: TGTGCCAGCAGTCCCCTGACTAGCGGGAGAGCTAATACGCAGTATTTT; CDR3 protein: CASSPLTSGRANTQYF
clone size: -; V gene: TRBV7-3; J gene: TRBJ2-2; D gene: TRBD1; CDR3 DNA: TGTGCCAGCACGTTACAGGGGGGAACCGGGGAGCTGTTTTTT; CDR3 protein: CASTLQGGTGELFF